This record concerns one T cell receptor beta chain sequence. The sample is drawn from a study of blood T cell repertoires in COVID-19. Overall study context: There were acute and convalescent COVID-19 samples, and they came from the United States, Italy and Spain. PBMCs, B-cell-depleted T cells, or T cells provided the cDNA or gDNA that made up the material.

CDR3 length: 15 amino acids. The ends were cut back, 0 bases at V and 3 bases at J, with 11 bases in the middle. Germline V CDR1 and CDR2: SGHDT, YYEEEE. The authors' processing: The authors estimated nucleated cell counts from reference gene primer amplification. Sequenced by immunoSEQ multiplex PCR; TCRdb stores in-frame clones only, minus some. That table supplies the V and J calls and clone size; D and trimming were determined from the DNA. The sample comprises around 270,000 clones, about 89% of which are singletons, and 4.6% rests with the top ten. The sequenced sample consisted of peripheral blood. The V gene is TRBV5-6, the J gene TRBJ2-3; the D gene is possibly TRBD2 (5 bases). The TCR comes from a man aged 35-49 years with acute or convalescent COVID-19. The CDR3 bases are TGTGCCAGCAGCTTGGTAACTAGGATGACAGATACGCAGTATTTT. The encoded protein is CASSLVTRMTDTQYF.